The 29 T cell receptor beta chains below were found in one sample sequenced in a study of OX40 agonist ivuxolimab in advanced cancers. Here immunoSEQ multiplex PCR was the method, and the copy in TCRdb shows in-frame clones only, minus some. The sample gives 55,000 to 70,000 clones, 87% of which show up once; 1.3% is in the top ten. Specimen: CD4+ or CD8+ T cells sorted from blood, collected in a trial of the OX40 agonist ivuxolimab. The receptors here all came from an adult with an advanced solid tumor such as melanoma, head and neck, liver or kidney cancer.

This clone was seen a few times. The chain combines TRBV5-4 with TRBJ1-1, with D maybe TRBD1 (5 bases). The CDR3 has 14 amino acids. Per the germline V gene, CDR1 is SGHNT and CDR2 is YYREEE (reference sequence). Trimming removed 7 bases from V and 4 bases from J, with 17 bases in between. The CDR3 coding sequence is TGTGCCAGCGCCCTCAGGGACCGCGGCACTGAAGCTTTCTTT. Its protein product is CASALRDRGTEAFF.

This chain uses TRBV7-9 with TRBJ2-7; no firm D call. The CDR3 sequence is 15 residues long. The V end was cut by 3 bases, the J end by 2 bases, with 14 bases between. Germline lookup yields CDR1 SEHNR and CDR2 FQNEAQ (reference sequence). The CDR3 sequence is CASSLDGGPTYEQYF. CDR3 bases: TGTGCCAGCAGCTTGGATGGCGGACCGACCTACGAGCAGTACTTC.

Points on this clone: The CDR3 does not close with the conserved phenylalanine or tryptophan, likely indicating a read error. The J gene is TRBJ1-1, the V gene TRBV11-2; 8 bases line up with TRBD1. V lost 2 bases to trimming and J lost 4 bases; unmatched junction nucleotides: 3. CDR1 and CDR2 from the germline V gene are SGHAT and FQNNGV. CDR3 size: 14 residues. The CDR3 here is CASSLLDRVTEAFL. CDR3 bases: TGTGCCAGCAGCTTATTGGACAGGGTCACTGAAGCTTTCCTT.

The chain carries TRBV19 and TRBJ2-3, with D maybe TRBD2 (6 bases). Trimming pared 3 bases from V and 5 bases from J, leaving 9 bases between. This CDR3 has 13 residues. Germline V gene lookup returns CDR1 LNHDA and CDR2 SQIVND (reference sequence). CDR3 sequence (DNA): TGTGCCAGTAGTATTGCGGGGTTAGATACGCAGTATTTT. Its protein is CASSIAGLDTQYF.

This rearrangement joins TRBV27 to TRBJ1-1; TRBD1 matches 8 bases. CDR3 length: 14 amino acids. Germline V gives CDR1 MNHEY, CDR2 SMNVEV (reference sequence). The junction had 8 bases not matched to a gene; V was cut back by 10 bases and J by 1 base. CDR3 sequence: CATRLGQANTEAFF. CDR3 bases: TGTGCCACCAGATTGGGACAGGCGAACACTGAAGCTTTCTTT.

CDR3 nucleotides: TGTGCCAGCAGCTCTCCGTTTTCCTACGAGCAGTACTTC. It codes for CASSSPFSYEQYF. The V gene is TRBV21-1, the J gene TRBJ2-7; the table assigns TRBD2, which was not confirmed against the DNA. TRBV21-1 is given as a pseudogene. The CDR3 covers 13 residues.

The chain carries TRBV11-3 and TRBJ2-1, with D possibly being TRBD2 (5 bases). Trimming stripped 3 bases from V and 0 bases from J, with 9 bases between. The CDR3 contains 15 residues. The germline CDR1 and CDR2 sequences are SGHNT and YENEEA. The CDR3 DNA is TGTGCCAGCAGCTTGAGAGGGCTCTCCTACAATGAGCAGTTCTTC. This translates into CASSLRGLSYNEQFF.

This chain uses TRBV6-1 with TRBJ1-1, with D possibly TRBD1 on 5 matching bases. Deletions cut 2 bases from V and 7 bases from J, with 11 bases between. CDR1 is MNHNS, CDR2 SASEGT, per germline. The CDR3 sequence is 13 residues long. The CDR3 sequence: CASSERDLYEAFF. The CDR3 bases are TGTGCCAGCAGTGAACGGGACCTATATGAAGCTTTCTTT.

The chain recombines TRBV7-9 with TRBJ2-3; 7 nucleotides agree with TRBD2. Germline V gene sequence: CDR1 SEHNR, CDR2 FQNEAQ (reference sequence). J lost 2 bases, V lost 5 bases, and 16 bases had no gene match. The CDR3 totals 18 residues. The CDR3 loop reads CASSRMRIMRETTDTQYF. CDR3 nucleotide sequence: TGTGCCAGCAGCCGTATGAGAATCATGCGGGAGACCACAGATACGCAGTATTTT.

This clone was seen only once. This chain connects TRBV6-1 to TRBJ2-4; D may be TRBD1 (6 bases). The V end lost 3 bases, the J end lost 0 bases, and 12 bases lay between the germline ends. This CDR3 has 16 residues. Germline loops: CDR1 MNHNS, CDR2 SASEGT. CDR3 residues: CASSDWTVLAKNIQYF. CDR3 coding DNA: TGTGCCAGCAGTGACTGGACAGTGCTAGCCAAAAACATTCAGTACTTC.

CDR3 nucleotides: TGTGCCAGCAGTCTCGCAGGTCAGCCCCAGCATTTT. Its translation: CASSLAGQPQHF. This chain links TRBV28 with TRBJ1-5; D ambiguous. Looked up from germline, CDR1 is MDHEN and CDR2 is SYDVKM. Trimming took 5 bases from V and 6 from J, leaving 8 bases between them. The CDR3 extends over 12 amino acids.

The J gene is TRBJ1-1, the V gene TRBV19, with TRBD1 identical over 8 bases. CDR3 size: 15 residues. The V gene's germline CDR1 is LNHDA and CDR2 SQIVND (reference sequence). The trim removed 7 bases at V and 0 bases at J, leaving 7 bases unmatched. The CDR3 DNA sequence: TGTGCCAGTACAGTCCAGGGGGCCATGAACACTGAAGCTTTCTTT. It is translated as CASTVQGAMNTEAFF. Full variable domain (missing parts from reference TRBV19 and TRBJ1-1): DGGITQSPKYLFRKEGQNVTLSCEQNLNHDAMYWYRQDPGQGLRLIYYSQIVNDFQKGDIAEGYSVSREKKESFPLTVTSAQKNPTAFYLCASTVQGAMNTEAFFGQGTRLTVV.

The rearrangement links TRBV11-2 to TRBJ2-3; D perhaps matches TRBD2 (6 bases). The germline gives CDR1 SGHAT, CDR2 FQNNGV. The V gene lost 0 bases and the J gene lost 6 bases, with 16 bases spanning the gap. The CDR3 is made up of 16 amino acids. CDR3 bases: TGTGCCAGCAGCTTAGATTGGGTTAGCGGCGGCGATACGCAGTATTTT. It translates to CASSLDWVSGGDTQYF.

The chain has TRBV30 and TRBJ2-6, with unresolved D. Germline V gene lookup returns CDR1 GTSNPN and CDR2 SVGIG (reference sequence). CDR3 length equals 18 residues. V was cut by 0 bases and J by 0 bases, with 15 bases left in between. In nucleotides, the CDR3 is TGTGCCTGGAGTGTAGATGCAGGCTTTAGCTCTGGGGCCAACGTCCTGACTTTC. Encoded protein: CAWSVDAGFSSGANVLTF.

This chain links TRBV9 with TRBJ2-2; tentatively, D is TRBD1 or TRBD2 (5 bases each). V lost 3 bases, J lost 7 bases, and 19 bases lay in between. Germline CDR1 reads SGDLS; CDR2 reads YYNGEE. The length of the CDR3 is 16 residues. The CDR3 DNA is TGTGCCAGCAGCGCCAGGGACGACGTTCGGGTCGGGGAGCTGTTTTTT. This gives the protein CASSARDDVRVGELFF.

DNA of the CDR3: TGTGCCAGCAGCTTAGAGACCGGGACTAGCGGGAGGTGGGAGCAGTTCTTC. It yields the protein CASSLETGTSGRWEQFF. The chain employs TRBV11-2 and TRBJ2-1; 15 bases align to TRBD2. The CDR3 consists of 17 residues. After removal of 0 bases from V and 10 bases from J, the junction contained 7 bases not matched to a gene. The germline gives CDR1 SGHAT, CDR2 FQNNGV.

The chain is built from TRBV11-3 and TRBJ2-5; 8 bases map to TRBD1. The germline CDR1 and CDR2 sequences are SGHNT and YENEEA. V gave up 0 bases and J gave up 2 bases; unmatched junction bases: 5. This CDR3 spans 16 amino acids. CDR3: CASSLDDRGGQETQYF. The CDR3 coding sequence is TGTGCCAGCAGCTTAGATGACAGGGGCGGACAAGAGACCCAGTACTTC.

The chain is built from TRBV4-3 and TRBJ1-1; no clear D gene. The CDR3 loop spans 13 amino acids. Germline V gene lookup returns CDR1 LGHNA and CDR2 YSLEER. Trimming shortened V by 0 bases and J by 10 bases, and 12 bases separated the two germline ends. The CDR3 bases are TGCGCCAGCAGCCAAGAGTTTCCTGACGCAGCTTTCTTT. It specifies CASSQEFPDAAFF.

V gene TRBV7-2 combines with J gene TRBJ2-2; 10 bases align to TRBD2. Germline values: CDR1 SGHTA, CDR2 FQGNSA. The CDR3 extends over 18 amino acids. The J segment lost 4 bases and the V segment lost 1 base, leaving 9 bases of the junction unmatched. CDR3 nucleotides: TGTGCCAGCAGCTTAGTTAGCGGGGGGCCTCCGGGCACCGGGGAGCTGTTTTTT. Residues: CASSLVSGGPPGTGELFF.

The chain links TRBV27 to TRBJ1-3; 10 positions agree with TRBD1. The V gene end was trimmed by 6 bases and the J gene end by 6 bases; junction bases not matched to a gene: 14. Germline lookup yields CDR1 MNHEY and CDR2 SMNVEV (reference sequence). The CDR3 totals 17 residues. DNA for the CDR3: TGTGCCAGCAGCATCTGGCCACCCGGGACAGGGGCAAACACCATATATTTT. It translates to CASSIWPPGTGANTIYF.

The J gene is TRBJ2-7, the V gene TRBV14; 7 positions agree with TRBD1. The CDR3 sequence is 14 residues long. Trimming took 1 base from V and 4 from J; bases not matched to a gene: 4. Germline V gives CDR1 SGHDN, CDR2 FVKESK. CDR3 region: CASSQGGGRYEQYF. The CDR3 DNA reads TGTGCCAGCAGCCAAGGAGGGGGCAGGTACGAGCAGTACTTC. Full variable domain (missing parts from reference TRBV14 and TRBJ2-7): EAGVTQFPSHSVIEKGQTVTLRCDPISGHDNLYWYRRVMGKEIKFLLHFVKESKQDESGMPNNRFLAERTGGTYSTLKVQPAELEDSGVYFCASSQGGGRYEQYFGPGTRLTVT.

V gene TRBV28 combines with J gene TRBJ2-3, with a possible D match to TRBD2 (7 bases). Germline V gives CDR1 MDHEN, CDR2 SYDVKM. Trimming took off 8 bases at V and 2 bases at J, with 14 bases between the two ends. The CDR3 covers 14 residues. The CDR3, as DNA: TGTGCCAGCCATAGGGGGGGGAACACAGATACGCAGTATTTT. It is translated as CASHRGGNTDTQYF. The full variable domain, completed using reference TRBV28 and TRBJ2-3, is DVKVTQSSRYLVKRTGEKVFLECVQDMDHENMFWYRQDPGLGLRLIYFSYDVKMKEKGDIPEGYSVSREKKERFSLILESASTNQTSMYLCASHRGGNTDTQYFGPGTRLTVL.

The chain has TRBV5-1 and TRBJ2-1; TRBD2 matches at 14 bases. The germline gives CDR1 SGHRS, CDR2 YFSETQ. CDR3 length: 17 amino acids. The junction had 6 bases not matched to a gene; V was cut back by 0 bases and J by 7 bases. The CDR3 loop reads CASSLAGTSGSWNEQFF. In DNA form, the CDR3 reads TGCGCCAGCAGCTTGGCCGGGACTAGCGGGAGTTGGAATGAGCAGTTCTTC.

This rearrangement joins TRBV5-4 to TRBJ2-6; the D gene is possibly TRBD1 (5 bases). Germline-derived CDR1 and CDR2 are SGHNT and YYREEE (reference sequence). The CDR3 extends over 16 amino acids. V was clipped by 0 bases and J by 4 bases, with 11 bases between them. The CDR3 DNA sequence: TGTGCCAGCAGCTTGGGGGGCGGAGTCGGGGCCAACGTCCTGACTTTC. Protein: CASSLGGGVGANVLTF. The complete variable domain, with remaining parts taken from reference TRBV5-4 and TRBJ2-6, reads ETGVTQSPTHLIKTRGQQVTLRCSSQSGHNTVSWYQQALGQGPQFIFQYYREEENGRGNFPPRFSGLQFPNYSSELNVNALELDDSALYLCASSLGGGVGANVLTFGAGSRLTVL.

The chain has TRBV6-5 and TRBJ1-2; 7 bases map to TRBD1. The CDR3 has 14 amino acids. Unmatched junction bases numbered 10, after V lost 6 bases and J lost 6 bases. The germline gives CDR1 MNHEY, CDR2 SVGAGI. Written as DNA, the CDR3 is TGTGCCAGCAGGGACAGGTCCTCTCGGGATGGCTACACCTTC. Protein: CASRDRSSRDGYTF.

The chain joins TRBV11-2 to TRBJ1-4; no clear D gene. V was shortened by 0 bases and J by 9 bases, with 11 bases between the two germline ends. CDR3 length equals 14 residues. Germline values: CDR1 SGHAT, CDR2 FQNNGV. Here the CDR3 DNA reads TGTGCCAGCAGCTTAGACTGGGGTTTACAAAAACTGTTTTTT. Translating gives CASSLDWGLQKLFF.

This chain connects TRBV28 to TRBJ2-1, with a weak D call TRBD2 (6 bases). CDR1 is MDHEN and CDR2 is SYDVKM in the germline V gene. The V and J ends lost 2 bases and 2 bases respectively, with 10 bases between them. The CDR3 sequence is 15 residues long. The CDR3 region is CASSLTGATYNEQFF. The CDR3 DNA reads TGTGCCAGCAGTTTAACGGGAGCCACCTACAATGAGCAGTTCTTC.

This chain connects TRBV6-6 to TRBJ2-5; perhaps TRBD2 as D (5 bases). The germline V and J ends were trimmed by 4 bases and 2 bases, with 17 bases remaining between them. The CDR3 runs to 16 residues. CDR1 MNHNY and CDR2 SVGAGI come from the germline V gene (reference sequence). The CDR3 DNA reads TGTGCCAGCAGTTCGCCAGACTACCTTCTACAAGAGACCCAGTACTTC. Encoded protein: CASSSPDYLLQETQYF.

The V gene is TRBV19, the J gene TRBJ1-5; 7 bases are shared with TRBD1. The CDR3 runs 14 residues. Losses at the gene ends were 6 bases for V and 4 bases for J; bases not matched to a gene: 6. Germline CDR1 reads LNHDA; CDR2 reads SQIVND (reference sequence). CDR3 bases: TGTGCCAGTAGAAAGGGGGGACAGAATCAGCCCCAGCATTTT. Its translation is CASRKGGQNQPQHF. The whole variable domain, remainder taken from reference TRBV19 and TRBJ1-5, is DGGITQSPKYLFRKEGQNVTLSCEQNLNHDAMYWYRQDPGQGLRLIYYSQIVNDFQKGDIAEGYSVSREKKESFPLTVTSAQKNPTAFYLCASRKGGQNQPQHFGDGTRLSIL.